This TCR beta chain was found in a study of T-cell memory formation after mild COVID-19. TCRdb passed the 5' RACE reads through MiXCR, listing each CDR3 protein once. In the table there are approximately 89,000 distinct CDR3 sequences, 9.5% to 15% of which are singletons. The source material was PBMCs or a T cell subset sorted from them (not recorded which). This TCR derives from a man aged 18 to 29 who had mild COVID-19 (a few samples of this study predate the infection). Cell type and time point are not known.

The CDR3 coding sequence is TGCGCCAGCAGCTTGGAGGGCACCTTCTACGAGCAGTACTTC. Protein product: CASSLEGTFYEQYF. The rearrangement joins TRBV5-1 to TRBJ2-7; D is unclear. V was cut by 0 bases and J by 3 bases, with 10 bases left in between. This CDR3 region has 14 residues. Germline loops: CDR1 SGHRS, CDR2 YFSETQ.